The text below deals with one T cell receptor (beta chain). From germline, CDR1 is SGHRS and CDR2 YFSETQ. The J segment lost 7 bases and the V segment lost 0 bases, leaving 10 bases of the junction unmatched. This CDR3 is 16 amino acids long. These data originate in a study of blood T cell repertoires in COVID-19. The table came from immunoSEQ multiplex PCR; TCRdb's copy has only in-frame clones and leaves some out. This table has 100,000 to 150,000 clones, approximately 80% appearing once. The clonotype originates from a woman aged 45-65 years with acute or convalescent COVID-19. The chain is built from TRBV5-1 and TRBJ2-4; 7 nucleotides line up with TRBD1. The sequenced material came from peripheral blood. CDR3 coding DNA: TGCGCCAGCAGCTTGGGGGATACAGGGGTCAGTAACATTCAGTACTTC. Its protein product is CASSLGDTGVSNIQYF.